Presented here are 7 T cell receptor beta chains from one specimen sequenced in a study of T-cell memory formation after mild COVID-19. Each CDR3 protein is one row after TCRdb ran MiXCR on the 5' RACE reads. Counted here are about 440,000 distinct CDR3 sequences, roughly 20% occurring once; the ten biggest clones make up roughly 8%. The sample comprised PBMCs or a T cell subset sorted from them (not recorded which). Receptors originate from an adult woman who had mild COVID-19 (a few samples of this study predate the infection). Cell type and time point are not known.

This clonotype was seen a handful of times. The chain couples TRBV3-1 to TRBJ2-1, with D possibly being TRBD2 (5 bases). Trimming shortened V by 2 bases and J by 6 bases, and 11 bases separated the two germline ends. Germline V gene lookup returns CDR1 LGHDT and CDR2 YNNKEL (reference sequence). The CDR3 length is 14 residues. Here the CDR3 reads CASSQLQRGNEQFF. DNA for the CDR3: TGTGCCAGCAGCCAACTTCAACGGGGCAATGAGCAGTTCTTC.

This clonotype was seen a few times. V is TRBV27 and J is TRBJ2-7; D assignment may be TRBD1 or TRBD2 (6 bases each). The V gene lost 8 bases and the J gene lost 6 bases, with 32 bases spanning the gap. The length of the CDR3 is 18 residues. CDR1 MNHEY and CDR2 SMNVEV come from the germline V gene (reference sequence). CDR3 residues: CASSKGGFLGPGNGEQYF. CDR3 nucleotide sequence: TGTGCCAGCTCGAAGGGGGGCTTTTTGGGGCCGGGTAATGGCGAGCAGTACTTC.

This clonotype has a handful of counts. The chain uses TRBV24-1 and TRBJ2-7; a possible D gene is TRBD2 (6 bases). V lost 6 bases, J lost 3 bases, and 11 bases lay in between. The CDR3 runs 13 residues. Germline CDR1 KGHDR, CDR2 SFDVKD. The CDR3: CATSPGAGYEQYF. The CDR3 DNA is TGTGCCACCAGTCCGGGAGCGGGCTACGAGCAGTACTTC.

This clonotype came up a few times. This chain uses TRBV7-9 with TRBJ2-1; no firm D call. Trimming left V 5 bases short and J 8 bases short, with 10 bases between. This CDR3 has 12 amino acids. Germline CDR1 and CDR2: SEHNR and FQNEAQ (reference sequence). The CDR3 region is CASSAARDEQFF. The CDR3 DNA is TGTGCCAGCAGCGCCGCTAGGGATGAGCAGTTCTTC.

V usage is TRBV9 and J usage is TRBJ1-1, with 12 bases fitting TRBD1. V lost 0 bases, J lost 8 bases, and 2 bases stayed unmatched. This CDR3 region has 14 residues. In germline, CDR1 is SGDLS, CDR2 YYNGEE. Written as DNA, the CDR3 is TGTGCCAGCAGCGTAGTTGGGACAGGGGGCGAAGCTTTCTTT. It yields the protein CASSVVGTGGEAFF. Combining the CDR3 with reference TRBV9 and TRBJ1-1 gives the whole variable domain DSGVTQTPKHLITATGQRVTLRCSPRSGDLSVYWYQQSLDQGLQFLIQYYNGEERAKGNILERFSAQQFPDLHSELNLSSLELGDSALYFCASSVVGTGGEAFFGQGTRLTVV.

V gene TRBV9 combines with J gene TRBJ1-2; no clear D gene. CDR1 is SGDLS, CDR2 YYNGEE, per germline. The CDR3 loop spans 13 amino acids. V was cut by 0 bases and J by 4 bases, with 7 bases left in between. In DNA, the CDR3 is TGTGCCAGCAGCGTAGCACAGTCCTATGGCTACACCTTC. Protein product: CASSVAQSYGYTF. The whole variable domain, filled in from reference TRBV9 and TRBJ1-2, reads DSGVTQTPKHLITATGQRVTLRCSPRSGDLSVYWYQQSLDQGLQFLIQYYNGEERAKGNILERFSAQQFPDLHSELNLSSLELGDSALYFCASSVAQSYGYTFGSGTRLTVV.

The chain combines TRBV19 with TRBJ2-1, with TRBD2 as a possible D gene (6 bases). Trimming took 1 base from V and 6 from J, leaving 13 bases between them. The CDR3 runs 15 residues. Germline V gene data show CDR1 as LNHDA and CDR2 as SQIVND (reference sequence). CDR3 bases: TGTGCCAGTAGTATAGTAACGGGAGTTTCCAATGAGCAGTTCTTC. Encoded protein: CASSIVTGVSNEQFF. The full variable domain, in which reference TRBV19 and TRBJ2-1 provide the parts outside the CDR3, is DGGITQSPKYLFRKEGQNVTLSCEQNLNHDAMYWYRQDPGQGLRLIYYSQIVNDFQKGDIAEGYSVSREKKESFPLTVTSAQKNPTAFYLCASSIVTGVSNEQFFGPGTRLTVL.